The 13 T cell receptor beta chains below all came from one sample that was sequenced in a study of blood T cell repertoires in COVID-19. This table comes from immunoSEQ multiplex PCR, and its TCRdb copy is limited to in-frame clones, with some not included. This sample has about 120,000 clones, with roughly 83% found just once. The sample taken for sequencing was peripheral blood. Receptor source: a woman at least 80 years old with acute or convalescent COVID-19.

This chain uses TRBV7-8 with TRBJ2-1; D possibly corresponds to TRBD2 (5 bases). V was clipped by 5 bases and J by 4 bases, with 15 bases between them. This CDR3 region has 15 residues. From germline, CDR1 is SGHVS and CDR2 FQNEAQ. The CDR3 sequence is CASSLSAGVYNEQFF. Here the CDR3 DNA reads TGTGCCAGCAGCCTCTCGGCCGGGGTGTACAATGAGCAGTTCTTC.

The chain's CDR3 is CASRDGQGKFYGYTF. CDR3 bases: TGTGCCAGCAGGGACGGACAGGGGAAATTCTATGGCTACACCTTC. The V and J genes are TRBV2 and TRBJ1-2, with 9 bases fitting TRBD1. CDR3 length equals 15 residues. Germline values: CDR1 SNHLY, CDR2 FYNNEI. Losses at the gene ends were 6 bases for V and 4 bases for J; bases not matched to a gene: 9.

This clone was seen a single time. The chain has TRBV25-1 and TRBJ1-2; 7 bases line up with TRBD1. Trimming at V came to 4 bases and at J to 3 bases, leaving 8 bases not matched to a gene. CDR3 length: 15 residues. Germline CDR1 is MGHDK and CDR2 is SYGVNS. The DNA for the CDR3 is TGTGCCAGCAGTGGTAAGACAGGGTTGTACTATGGCTACACCTTC. Amino acids: CASSGKTGLYYGYTF.

This chain joins TRBV28 and TRBJ1-5; tentatively, D is TRBD1 (5 bases). The V end was cut by 2 bases, the J end by 3 bases, with 8 bases between. The germline V gene encodes CDR1 MDHEN and CDR2 SYDVKM. This CDR3 has 14 residues. CDR3 coding DNA: TGTGCCAGCAGTTTAGGGGGGGTCAATCAGCCCCAGCATTTT. This gives the protein CASSLGGVNQPQHF.

The V call is TRBV19, the J call TRBJ1-2, with 7 positions matching TRBD1. J gave up 2 bases and V 3 bases, and 9 bases lay outside the gene matches. The CDR3 spans 16 residues. Germline CDR1 is LNHDA and CDR2 is SQIVND (reference sequence). The CDR3 region is CASSMDRTVGNYGYTF. CDR3 coding DNA: TGTGCCAGTAGTATGGACAGGACGGTGGGGAACTATGGCTACACCTTC.

This clone was found once. This specimen includes other DNA sequences encoding the same CDR3. V usage is TRBV6-5 and J usage is TRBJ1-2; no firm D call. Trimming left V 11 bases short and J 4 bases short, with 14 bases between. There are 12 residues in the CDR3. CDR1 and CDR2 from the germline V gene are MNHEY and SVGAGI. The CDR3 sequence: CASSSPGYGYTF. The CDR3 DNA sequence: TGTGCCTCGAGTAGCCCCGGCTATGGCTACACCTTC.

This chain uses TRBV3-1 (or the pseudogene TRBV3-2) with TRBJ2-2; 7 bases are a match to TRBD1. The ends lost 4 bases at V and 0 bases at J; junction bases unmatched: 5. Germline V gene data show CDR1 as LGHDT and CDR2 as YNNKEL (reference sequence). This CDR3 has 16 residues. The CDR3 sequence is CASSRATGTNTGELFF. The CDR3 region has the DNA TGTGCCAGCAGCCGAGCGACAGGGACGAACACCGGGGAGCTGTTTTTT.

This chain links TRBV5-4 with TRBJ1-2, with 7 bases fitting TRBD1. Per the germline V gene, CDR1 is SGHNT and CDR2 is YYREEE (reference sequence). With 3 bases clipped from V and 5 bases from J, the junction kept 10 bases outside the gene matches. CDR3 length: 15 residues. CDR3 coding DNA: TGTGCCAGCAGCTCCTCGAGGGGGCGCGGTTATGGCTACACCTTC. Residues: CASSSSRGRGYGYTF.

This clone was counted between two and nine times. V is TRBV7-2 and J is TRBJ1-1; a weak D match, TRBD1 (5 bases). CDR3 size: 15 residues. Germline V gene lookup returns CDR1 SGHTA and CDR2 FQGNSA. Trimming left V 6 bases short and J 0 bases short, with 14 bases between. CDR3 sequence reads: CASRAGHGMNTEAFF. The CDR3 coding sequence is TGTGCCAGCAGGGCTGGACATGGGATGAACACTGAAGCTTTCTTT.

This chain links TRBV3-1 (or the pseudogene TRBV3-2) with TRBJ1-2; D gene uncertain. Trimming took off 6 bases at V and 4 bases at J, with 9 bases between the two ends. Germline loops: CDR1 LGHDT, CDR2 YNNKEL (reference sequence). The CDR3 length is 12 residues. CDR3 protein: CASRRSLYGYTF. CDR3 DNA sequence: TGTGCCAGCAGACGGAGCCTCTATGGCTACACCTTC.

The chain carries TRBV28 and TRBJ2-1, with 8 positions matching TRBD2. Trimming at V came to 10 bases and at J to 2 bases, leaving 16 bases not matched to a gene. CDR1 is MDHEN, CDR2 SYDVKM, per germline. The CDR3 has 17 residues. The CDR3 here is CATTPGGTSGAYNEQFF. CDR3 in DNA: TGTGCCACCACCCCCGGTGGAACTAGCGGAGCCTACAATGAGCAGTTCTTC.

V gene TRBV7-9 combines with J gene TRBJ1-5; possibly TRBD1 for D (5 bases). Germline CDR1 reads SEHNR; CDR2 reads FQNEAQ (reference sequence). Trimming removed 4 bases from V and 7 bases from J, with 17 bases in between. The CDR3 covers 15 residues. The CDR3 DNA reads as TGTGCCAGCAGCTCGTCTACAGGTATTAACCAGCCCCAGCATTTT. This gives the protein CASSSSTGINQPQHF.

The chain carries TRBV19 and TRBJ2-2, with a possible D match to TRBD2 (6 bases). Per germline, CDR1 LNHDA and CDR2 SQIVND (reference sequence). V lost 6 bases and J lost 3, with 14 bases in between. The CDR3 consists of 15 residues. The CDR3 DNA is TGTGCCAGTAGCCTCCGGGACTTGTACACCGGGGAGCTGTTTTTT. Its translation is CASSLRDLYTGELFF.